The clone carrying this T cell receptor beta chain came up many times. Germline V gene sequence: CDR1 DFQATT, CDR2 SNEGSKA (reference sequence). V was shortened by 5 bases and J by 3 bases, with 11 bases between the two germline ends. This CDR3 region has 13 residues. The data originate from a study of patients with pleural tuberculosis. TCRdb re-called the reads through MiXCR, storing one row per CDR3 protein. The sample has under 55,000 distinct CDR3 sequences; 6% to 9.5% are singletons. The sequence was obtained from a human donor with pleural tuberculosis. The V and J genes are TRBV20-1 and TRBJ1-5; D unclear. CDR3: CSAGRANNQPQHF. In DNA, the CDR3 is TGCAGTGCTGGCCGGGCTAACAATCAGCCCCAGCATTTT.